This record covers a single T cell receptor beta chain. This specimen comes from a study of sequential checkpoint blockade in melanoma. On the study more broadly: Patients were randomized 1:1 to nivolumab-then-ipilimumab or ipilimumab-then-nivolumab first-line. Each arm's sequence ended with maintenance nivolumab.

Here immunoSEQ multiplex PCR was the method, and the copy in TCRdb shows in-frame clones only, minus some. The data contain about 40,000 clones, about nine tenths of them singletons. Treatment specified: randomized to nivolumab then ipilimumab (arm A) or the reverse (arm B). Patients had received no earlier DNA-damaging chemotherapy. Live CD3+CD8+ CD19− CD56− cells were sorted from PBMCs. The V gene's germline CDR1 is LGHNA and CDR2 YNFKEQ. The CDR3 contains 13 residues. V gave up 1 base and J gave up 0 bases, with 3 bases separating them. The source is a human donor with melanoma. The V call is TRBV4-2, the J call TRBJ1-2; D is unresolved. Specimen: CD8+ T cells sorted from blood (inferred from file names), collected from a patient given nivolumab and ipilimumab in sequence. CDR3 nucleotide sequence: TGTGCCAGCAGCCAAGCTACTAACTATGGCTACACCTTC. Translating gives CASSQATNYGYTF.